These 25 T cell receptor beta chains were sequenced from one sample in a study of control samples from healthy donors and cancer patients. The table came from immunoSEQ multiplex PCR; TCRdb's copy has only in-frame clones and leaves some out. The repertoire includes 110,000 or so clones, about 90% of them detected once, and roughly 43% sits in the top ten. The sample taken for sequencing was blood. The origin of the receptors is a man aged 50 to 60 in good health.

The CDR3 reads CASSYEGTGGFDTQYF. CDR3 nucleotides: TGTGCCAGCAGTTACGAGGGGACAGGGGGTTTCGATACGCAGTATTTT. The chain links TRBV6-2 or TRBV6-3 to TRBJ2-3; 11 bases are shared with TRBD1. The CDR3 totals 16 residues. Germline CDR1 reads MNHEY; CDR2 reads SVGEGT. V shed 2 bases and J 6 bases; nucleotides not matched to a gene: 7.

V and J are TRBV18 and TRBJ1-2; 9 bases match TRBD1. The CDR3 covers 16 residues. CDR1 is KGHSH, CDR2 LQKENI, per germline. J lost 7 bases, V lost 4 bases, and 13 bases had no gene match. The CDR3 nucleotides are TGTGCCAGCTCACTTGGGGCACCGGGACAGGGAGGTGGCTACACCTTC. Amino acid sequence: CASSLGAPGQGGGYTF.

The chain recombines TRBV6-2 or TRBV6-3 with TRBJ1-1, with D possibly TRBD1 on 5 matching bases. Germline V gene sequence: CDR1 MNHEY, CDR2 SVGEGT. The CDR3 contains 16 residues. Trimming shortened V by 6 bases and J by 4 bases, and 21 bases separated the two germline ends. For the CDR3, the DNA is TGTGCCAGCAGGCCTATGGGGATGGGGCTGGGCACTGAAGCTTTCTTT. Residues: CASRPMGMGLGTEAFF.

The chain couples TRBV6-2 or TRBV6-3 to TRBJ1-2; D may be TRBD1 (5 bases). The V gene lost 2 bases and the J gene lost 2 bases, with 9 bases spanning the gap. Germline V lookup: CDR1 MNHEY, CDR2 SVGEGT. This CDR3 is 14 amino acids long. This CDR3 reads CASSYGGFNYGYTF. CDR3 sequence (DNA): TGTGCCAGCAGTTACGGGGGATTCAACTATGGCTACACCTTC.

This sequence joins TRBV10-3 and TRBJ2-7; 12 nucleotides agree with TRBD1. Looked up from germline, CDR1 is ENHRY and CDR2 is SYGVKD. The CDR3 consists of 15 residues. The junction had 9 bases not matched to a gene; V was cut back by 5 bases and J by 7 bases. The CDR3 nucleotides read TGTGCCATCAGTACCCCGGGACAGGGGGCAGAAGAGCAGTACTTC. It specifies CAISTPGQGAEEQYF.

This sequence joins TRBV19 and TRBJ2-7, with D maybe TRBD1 (5 bases). The CDR3 is 13 amino acids. V was clipped by 3 bases and J by 6 bases, with 12 bases between them. The V gene's germline CDR1 is LNHDA and CDR2 SQIVND (reference sequence). This chain's CDR3 is CASSMGRASEQYF. DNA for the CDR3: TGTGCCAGTAGTATGGGCAGGGCCAGCGAGCAGTACTTC.

The chain joins TRBV29-1 to TRBJ2-3; D might be TRBD1 or TRBD2, each matching 7 bases. The CDR3 has 14 amino acids. Trimming removed 5 bases from V and 4 bases from J, with 16 bases in between. CDR1 is SQVTM and CDR2 is ANQGSEA in the germline V gene. The CDR3 DNA follows: TGCAGCGTTTCAGGGGGGGGGCTCCCAGATACGCAGTATTTT. It specifies CSVSGGGLPDTQYF.

The V and J genes are TRBV29-1 and TRBJ1-1; TRBD1 is a possible D gene (5 bases). Germline assignment: CDR1 SQVTM and CDR2 ANQGSEA. V dropped 3 bases and J dropped 3 bases, with 11 bases sitting between them. This CDR3 has 13 residues. CDR3 in DNA: TGCAGCGTTGATTCAGGGACCTACACTGAAGCTTTCTTT. As protein: CSVDSGTYTEAFF. The whole variable domain, filled in from reference TRBV29-1 and TRBJ1-1, reads SAVISQKPSRDICQRGTSLTIQCQVDSQVTMMFWYRQQPGQSLTLIATANQGSEATYESGFVIDKFPISRPNLTFSTLTVSNMSPEDSSIYLCSVDSGTYTEAFFGQGTRLTVV.

This clone was observed a single time. The chain recombines TRBV6-1 with TRBJ2-3; tentatively, D is TRBD1 (5 bases). Deletions cut 1 base from V and 2 bases from J, with 10 bases between. Germline values: CDR1 MNHNS, CDR2 SASEGT. This CDR3 is 15 amino acids long. CDR3 sequence: CASSEGGRVTDTQYF. CDR3 DNA: TGTGCCAGCAGTGAAGGGGGCAGGGTCACAGATACGCAGTATTTT.

The gene calls are TRBV30 and TRBJ1-2, with D perhaps matching TRBD1 (5 bases). The germline CDR1 and CDR2 sequences are GTSNPN and SVGIG (reference sequence). This CDR3 is built from 11 residues. V shed 4 bases and J shed 8 bases, with 11 bases lying between them. The CDR3 DNA reads as TGTGCCTGGATTTCAGGGTGGGGCTACACCTTC. Residues: CAWISGWGYTF.

This rearrangement joins TRBV4-3 to TRBJ1-1, with D perhaps matching TRBD1 (6 bases). From germline, CDR1 is LGHNA and CDR2 YSLEER. The length of the CDR3 is 15 residues. Between the trimmed V and J ends, which lost 0 bases and 7 bases, there was a span of 15 bases. In DNA form, the CDR3 reads TGCGCCAGCAGCCAAGATATTGGCAGGGGTGGTGAAGCTTTCTTT. Translating gives CASSQDIGRGGEAFF.

The chain carries TRBV5-1 and TRBJ2-6; D is perhaps TRBD1 (5 bases). The CDR3 contains 17 residues. CDR1 SGHRS and CDR2 YFSETQ come from the germline V gene. Trimming removed 0 bases from V and 2 bases from J, with 12 bases in between. CDR3 in DNA: TGCGCCAGCAGCTTGGCCGGTGGGGCGGCTGGGGCCAACGTCCTGACTTTC. It yields the protein CASSLAGGAAGANVLTF.

The chain carries TRBV4-1 and TRBJ1-5; possible D gene TRBD1, 5 bases. CDR3 size: 19 residues. Trimming pared 0 bases from V and 2 bases from J, leaving 20 bases between. Germline V gene data show CDR1 as MGHRA and CDR2 as YSYEKL. The CDR3 loop reads CASSQEIVSGLRGNQPQHF. The CDR3 DNA follows: TGCGCCAGCAGCCAAGAGATAGTTTCGGGACTTAGGGGCAATCAGCCCCAGCATTTT.

This clone was seen once. V and J are TRBV9 and TRBJ1-2; TRBD1 might be the D (5 bases). The CDR3 spans 13 residues. V dropped 3 bases and J dropped 0 bases, with 6 bases sitting between them. Looked up from germline, CDR1 is SGDLS and CDR2 is YYNGEE. In nucleotides, the CDR3 is TGTGCCAGCAGCGCGGGACCTAACTATGGCTACACCTTC. Amino acids: CASSAGPNYGYTF. The complete variable domain, with remaining parts taken from reference TRBV9 and TRBJ1-2, reads DSGVTQTPKHLITATGQRVTLRCSPRSGDLSVYWYQQSLDQGLQFLIQYYNGEERAKGNILERFSAQQFPDLHSELNLSSLELGDSALYFCASSAGPNYGYTFGSGTRLTVV.

This clone was seen just once. The chain uses TRBV2 and TRBJ2-2; 10 bases align to TRBD1. The germline V gene has CDR1 SNHLY and CDR2 FYNNEI. V was pared by 8 bases and J by 4 bases, with 10 bases of the junction left unmatched. The CDR3 contains 16 residues. This chain's CDR3 is CASSPGQGLGTGELFF. The CDR3 nucleotides read TGTGCCAGCTCCCCGGGACAGGGGCTTGGCACCGGGGAGCTGTTTTTT.

This chain connects TRBV7-8 to TRBJ1-2; D might be TRBD1 (5 bases). Trimming pared 5 bases from V and 2 bases from J, leaving 15 bases between. This CDR3 has 15 residues. Germline CDR1 SGHVS, CDR2 FQNEAQ. The CDR3 reads CASSRRDRGNYGYTF. The CDR3 coding sequence is TGTGCCAGCAGCCGCCGGGACCGGGGCAACTATGGCTACACCTTC.

J is TRBJ1-1 and V is TRBV5-1; weak D call: TRBD1 (5 bases). CDR1 and CDR2 (germline): SGHRS, YFSETQ. There are 14 residues in the CDR3. Trimming left V 1 base short and J 1 base short, with 8 bases between. The CDR3 loop is CASSLRQGNTEAFF. DNA of the CDR3: TGCGCCAGCAGCTTGAGGCAGGGGAACACTGAAGCTTTCTTT.

This clone appeared a single time. V gene TRBV18 combines with J gene TRBJ1-5; D perhaps matches TRBD1 (5 bases). V lost 5 bases to trimming and J lost 6 bases, with 14 bases between them. The CDR3 contains 14 residues. CDR1 and CDR2 from the germline V gene are KGHSH and LQKENI. CDR3: CASSFDERGQPQHF. In DNA form, the CDR3 reads TGTGCCAGCTCATTCGACGAGAGGGGTCAGCCCCAGCATTTT. Supplemented by reference TRBV18 and TRBJ1-5, the full variable domain reads NAGVMQNPRHLVRRRGQEARLRCSPMKGHSHVYWYRQLPEEGLKFMVYLQKENIIDESGMPKERFSAEFPKEGPSILRIQQVVRGDSAAYFCASSFDERGQPQHFGDGTRLSIL.

The chain is built from TRBV5-8 and TRBJ1-2; D gene unclear. The germline V gene encodes CDR1 SGHTS and CDR2 YDEGEE. V was clipped by 4 bases and J by 7 bases, with 11 bases between them. The CDR3 runs to 12 residues. In DNA form, the CDR3 reads TGTGCCAGCAGCCCGGCGCGGGGTGGCTACACCTTC. Amino acid sequence: CASSPARGGYTF. Supplemented by reference TRBV5-8 and TRBJ1-2, the full variable domain reads EAGVTQSPTHLIKTRGQQATLRCSPISGHTSVYWYQQALGLGLQFLLWYDEGEERNRGNFPPRFSGRQFPNYSSELNVNALELEDSALYLCASSPARGGYTFGSGTRLTVV.

The gene calls are TRBV6-5 and TRBJ1-1; D gene ambiguous. The CDR3 totals 14 residues. From germline, CDR1 is MNHEY and CDR2 SVGAGI. V was trimmed by 1 base and J by 0 bases, leaving 6 bases between them. CDR3 sequence reads: CASSYLRVNTEAFF. The CDR3 DNA reads as TGTGCCAGCAGTTACTTGCGGGTGAACACTGAAGCTTTCTTT.

For the CDR3, the DNA is TGCAGCGTGTCTACCGGGACAGGGGTCGAGCAGTACTTC. Protein sequence: CSVSTGTGVEQYF. The chain links TRBV29-1 to TRBJ2-7, with 10 bases lining up with TRBD1. The CDR3 is 13 amino acids. J was trimmed by 6 bases and V by 6 bases; bases with no gene match: 8. Germline V gene data show CDR1 as SQVTM and CDR2 as ANQGSEA.

The gene calls are TRBV10-3 and TRBJ1-4; 9 bases fit TRBD1. The V and J ends lost 6 bases and 8 bases, in that order; junction bases with no gene match: 7. The CDR3 is made up of 14 amino acids. CDR1 and CDR2 (germline): ENHRY, SYGVKD. The CDR3 loop reads CAIRDDRGSEKLFF. The CDR3 DNA follows: TGTGCCATCAGGGATGACAGGGGGAGCGAAAAACTGTTTTTT.

In its sample, this clone was seen once. The J gene is TRBJ1-2, the V gene TRBV2; D is unclear. V lost 6 bases to trimming and J lost 8 bases, with 13 bases between them. From germline, CDR1 is SNHLY and CDR2 FYNNEI. This CDR3 is built from 12 residues. DNA for the CDR3: TGTGCCAGCAGCACAGCCTCTGCGGGCTACACCTTC. Translation gives CASSTASAGYTF.

The V and J genes are TRBV27 and TRBJ1-1, with D unclear. The CDR3 contains 16 residues. Trimming stripped 8 bases from V and 0 bases from J, with 19 bases between. CDR1 and CDR2 (germline): MNHEY, SMNVEV (reference sequence). The CDR3 spells CASFPRKGTMNTEAFF. CDR3 nucleotides: TGTGCCAGCTTCCCTCGGAAGGGAACGATGAACACTGAAGCTTTCTTT.

The V gene is TRBV14, the J gene TRBJ2-7; 8 bases match TRBD1. In germline, CDR1 is SGHDN, CDR2 FVKESK. The V segment lost 6 bases and the J segment 5 bases; nucleotides outside the gene matches: 9. This CDR3 is 14 amino acids long. CDR3 nucleotide sequence: TGTGCCAGCAGTCTTAGGACAGGGAAAAACGAGCAGTACTTC. Protein: CASSLRTGKNEQYF.